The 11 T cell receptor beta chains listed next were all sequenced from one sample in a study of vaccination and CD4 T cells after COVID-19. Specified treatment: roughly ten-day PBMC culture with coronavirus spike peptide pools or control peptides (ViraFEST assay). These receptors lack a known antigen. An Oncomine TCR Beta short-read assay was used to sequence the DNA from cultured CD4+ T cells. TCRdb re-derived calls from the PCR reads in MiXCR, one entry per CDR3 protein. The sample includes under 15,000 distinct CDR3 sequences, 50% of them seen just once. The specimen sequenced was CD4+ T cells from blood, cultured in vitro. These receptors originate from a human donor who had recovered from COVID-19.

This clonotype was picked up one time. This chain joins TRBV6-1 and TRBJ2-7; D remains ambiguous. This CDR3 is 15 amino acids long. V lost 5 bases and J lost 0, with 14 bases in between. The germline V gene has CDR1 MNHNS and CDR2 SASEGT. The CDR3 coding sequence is TGTGCCAGCAGTCCCTCCATCGGCCGCTCCTACGAGCAGTACTTC. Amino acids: CASSPSIGRSYEQYF.

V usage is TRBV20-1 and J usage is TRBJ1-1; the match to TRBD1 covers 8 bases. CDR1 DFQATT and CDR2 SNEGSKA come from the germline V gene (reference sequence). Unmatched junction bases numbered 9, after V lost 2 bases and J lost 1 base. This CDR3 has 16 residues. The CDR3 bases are TGCAGTGCTAGACCTCAGGGGGCCGGGGGGAACACTGAAGCTTTCTTT. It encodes CSARPQGAGGNTEAFF.

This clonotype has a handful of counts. The CDR3 DNA reads as TGCAGCGTTGATCTTAGGGGGTCGGGTGAAAAACTGTTTTTT. Amino acids: CSVDLRGSGEKLFF. The chain is built from TRBV29-1 and TRBJ1-4; weak D call: TRBD1 (6 bases). The V end lost 3 bases, the J end lost 7 bases, and 15 bases lay between the germline ends. Germline CDR1 and CDR2: SQVTM and ANQGSEA. The CDR3 length is 14 residues.

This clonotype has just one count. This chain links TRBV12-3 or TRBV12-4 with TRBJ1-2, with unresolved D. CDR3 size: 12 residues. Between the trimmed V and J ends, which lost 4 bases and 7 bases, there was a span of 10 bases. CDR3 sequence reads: CASSSRSAGYTF. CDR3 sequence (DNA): TGTGCCAGCAGTTCGCGGTCGGCTGGCTACACCTTC.

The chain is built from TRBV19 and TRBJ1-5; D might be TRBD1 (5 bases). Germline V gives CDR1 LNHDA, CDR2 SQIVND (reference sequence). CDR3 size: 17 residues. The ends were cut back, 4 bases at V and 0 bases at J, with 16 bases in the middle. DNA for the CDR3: TGTGCCAGTAGTACCCAGGGTACGGGGTATAGCAATCAGCCCCAGCATTTT. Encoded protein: CASSTQGTGYSNQPQHF. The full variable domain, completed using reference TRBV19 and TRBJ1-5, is DGGITQSPKYLFRKEGQNVTLSCEQNLNHDAMYWYRQDPGQGLRLIYYSQIVNDFQKGDIAEGYSVSREKKESFPLTVTSAQKNPTAFYLCASSTQGTGYSNQPQHFGDGTRLSIL.

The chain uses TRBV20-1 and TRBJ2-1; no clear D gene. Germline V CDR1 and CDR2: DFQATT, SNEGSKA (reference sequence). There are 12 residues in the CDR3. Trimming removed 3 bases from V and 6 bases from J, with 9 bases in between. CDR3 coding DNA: TGCAGTGCTAGTATTCTCGGCAATGAGCAGTTCTTC. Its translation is CSASILGNEQFF.

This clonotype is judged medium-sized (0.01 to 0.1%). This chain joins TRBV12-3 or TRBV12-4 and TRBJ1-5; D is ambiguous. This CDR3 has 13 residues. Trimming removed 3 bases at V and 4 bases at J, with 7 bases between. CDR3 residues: CASSFRQNQPQHF. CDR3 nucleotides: TGTGCCAGCAGTTTCAGGCAAAATCAGCCCCAGCATTTT.

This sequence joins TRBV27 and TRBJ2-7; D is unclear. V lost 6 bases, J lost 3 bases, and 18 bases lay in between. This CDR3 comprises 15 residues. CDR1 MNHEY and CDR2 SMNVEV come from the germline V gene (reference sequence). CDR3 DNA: TGTGCCAGCAGGCCTCGGACGCAACGATACTACGAGCAGTACTTC. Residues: CASRPRTQRYYEQYF.

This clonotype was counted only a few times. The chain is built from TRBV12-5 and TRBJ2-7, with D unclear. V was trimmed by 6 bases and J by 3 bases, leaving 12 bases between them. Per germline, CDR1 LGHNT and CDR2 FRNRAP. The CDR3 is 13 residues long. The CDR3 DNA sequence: TGTGCTAGTGGCAATGGCTACCGCTACGAGCAGTACTTC. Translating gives CASGNGYRYEQYF.

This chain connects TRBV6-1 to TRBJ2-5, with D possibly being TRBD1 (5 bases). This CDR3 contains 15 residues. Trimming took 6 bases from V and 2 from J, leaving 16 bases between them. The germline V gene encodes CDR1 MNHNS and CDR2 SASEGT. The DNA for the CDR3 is TGTGCCAGCAGACCCTACGGCAGGGATCAAGAGACCCAGTACTTC. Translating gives CASRPYGRDQETQYF.

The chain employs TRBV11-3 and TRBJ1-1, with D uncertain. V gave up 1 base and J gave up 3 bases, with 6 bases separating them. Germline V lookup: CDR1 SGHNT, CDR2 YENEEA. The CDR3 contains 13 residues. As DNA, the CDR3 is TGTGCCAGCAGCTTAGGGCAGGACACTGAAGCTTTCTTT. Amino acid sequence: CASSLGQDTEAFF.